The entry below gives a single T cell receptor (beta chain) sequence along with its context. This specimen belongs to a study of blood T cell repertoires in COVID-19. About the study: Acute and convalescent COVID-19 samples came from the United States, Italy and Spain. PBMCs, B-cell-depleted T cells, or T cells provided the cDNA or gDNA that made up the material.

Authors' methods: The authors estimated nucleated cell counts from reference gene primer amplification. Method: immunoSEQ multiplex PCR; TCRdb's copy keeps in-frame clones and lacks some. The V and J calls and clone size come from that table; D and trimming were worked out from the DNA. Of approximately 220,000 clones in the sample, around 80% were seen once. The CDR3 runs to 15 residues. Germline assignment: CDR1 MRHNA and CDR2 SNTAGT. V was trimmed by 8 bases and J by 0 bases, leaving 14 bases between them. V usage is TRBV6-4 and J usage is TRBJ1-3; possible D gene TRBD1, 6 bases. This clonotype was sampled from a man aged 35-49 years with acute or convalescent COVID-19. Sequencing used peripheral blood. The CDR3 loop is CASSTRGPSGNTIYF. For the CDR3, the DNA is TGTGCCAGCTCTACCAGGGGACCCTCTGGAAACACCATATATTTT.